The sequence of this T cell receptor (beta chain) was determined in a study of blood T cell repertoires in COVID-19. Living in about 25 US areas, the participants were between roughly 18 and 90 years of age. All recovered Cohort 3 donors got two negative PCRs, got clearance, or saw symptom resolution. As originally analysed: Estimated nucleated cell counts came from reference gene primer amplification. Some clones are missing from TCRdb's copy, which holds only in-frame ones; the method was immunoSEQ multiplex PCR. V, J and clone size are those of that table, while D and trimming were read from the DNA. Among some 250,000 clones, around 89% were seen once, and the ten largest hold approximately 9%. Trimming pared 3 bases from V and 0 bases from J, leaving 10 bases between. The CDR3 is made up of 15 amino acids. Looked up from germline, CDR1 is SGHRS and CDR2 is YFSETQ. This clone was counted a single time.

The sample taken for sequencing was PBMCs or T cells enriched from blood (not recorded which). The origin of this receptor is a man between 40 and 49 years old who had recovered from COVID-19. This chain links TRBV5-1 with TRBJ1-3; no definite D call. The CDR3 region is CASSSDAGSGNTIYF. For the CDR3, the DNA is TGCGCCAGCAGCTCCGACGCAGGCTCTGGAAACACCATATATTTT. Full variable domain (rest looked up from reference TRBV5-1 and TRBJ1-3): KAGVTQTPRYLIKTRGQQVTLSCSPISGHRSVSWYQQTPGQGLQFLFEYFSETQRNKGNFPGRFSGRQFSNSRSEMNVSTLELGDSALYLCASSSDAGSGNTIYFGEGSWLTVV.